This T cell receptor beta chain was retrieved from a study of T cell repertoires in cytomegalovirus infection. The V gene's germline CDR1 is MNHEY and CDR2 SMNVEV (reference sequence). The germline V and J ends were trimmed by 11 bases and 0 bases, with 14 bases remaining between them. This CDR3 is 14 amino acids long. For this clonotype: The antigen remains undetermined.

TCRdb analysed the reads with MiXCR anew, one entry per CDR3 protein. The sample carries about 150,000 distinct CDR3 sequences, approximately 30% recorded once. Study-wide findings and caveats: The ex vivo response was dominated by HLA-C-restricted CMV-specific TCR beta clonotypes.

The receptor was isolated from a human donor in good health (CMV status not recorded). Some clones in this sample may be carry-over from other donors' samples. The rearrangement uses TRBV27 and TRBJ1-5; no clear D gene. Sequencing used CD8+ T cells from cultured PBMCs, obtained from culture after CMV antigen stimulation. The CDR3 loop reads CASRGGLSNQPQHF. Written as DNA, the CDR3 is TGTGCCTCCAGAGGTGGACTTAGCAATCAGCCCCAGCATTTT.